The 10 T cell receptor beta chains listed next were all sequenced from one sample in a study of blood T cell repertoires in COVID-19. Libraries were prepared by immunoSEQ multiplex PCR; TCRdb keeps only in-frame clonotypes and omits some of them. Of 40,000 or so clones in the sample, over 75% were seen once. The material sequenced was peripheral blood. The receptor source for this set is a man aged 25-45 years with active or convalescent COVID-19.

CDR3 protein: CASSHTGHGEGYNEQFF. DNA for the CDR3: TGTGCCAGCAGCCACACAGGTCACGGGGAGGGGTACAATGAGCAGTTCTTC. The V and J genes are TRBV11-2 and TRBJ2-1; 7 bases are shared with TRBD2. The CDR3 spans 17 residues. Germline V gives CDR1 SGHAT, CDR2 FQNNGV. Losses at the gene ends were 5 bases for V and 4 bases for J; bases not matched to a gene: 14.

The gene calls are TRBV12-5 and TRBJ2-3, with D tentatively TRBD2 (5 bases). The CDR3 is 14 residues long. Trimming took 6 bases from V and 2 from J, leaving 12 bases between them. In germline, CDR1 is LGHNT, CDR2 FRNRAP. Here the CDR3 DNA reads TGTGCTAGTGGACGGACTTTCCCCACAGATACGCAGTATTTT. Protein sequence: CASGRTFPTDTQYF.

V and J are TRBV19 and TRBJ1-2; the D is unclear. The CDR3 is 13 residues long. The germline gives CDR1 LNHDA, CDR2 SQIVND (reference sequence). V was pared by 0 bases and J by 3 bases, with 5 bases between. The CDR3 is CASSIDGDYGYTF. CDR3 sequence (DNA): TGTGCCAGTAGTATAGACGGAGACTATGGCTACACCTTC.

The chain has TRBV10-3 and TRBJ1-1, with no clear D. The V gene lost 5 bases and the J gene lost 4 bases, with 11 bases spanning the gap. Germline values: CDR1 ENHRY, CDR2 SYGVKD. There are 13 residues in the CDR3. CDR3 nucleotide sequence: TGTGCCATCAGTCCGGGAGGAGGCACTGAAGCTTTCTTT. Amino acids: CAISPGGGTEAFF.

This chain connects TRBV15 to TRBJ2-7; D possibly corresponds to TRBD1 (5 bases). This CDR3 has 14 residues. Per the germline V gene, CDR1 is LNHNV and CDR2 is YYDKDF (reference sequence). The V end lost 0 bases, the J end lost 1 base, and 7 bases lay between the germline ends. The CDR3 DNA follows: TGTGCCACCAGCAGAGATACAGGTTCCTACGAGCAGTACTTC. Its protein is CATSRDTGSYEQYF.

The V gene is TRBV9, the J gene TRBJ1-1; tentatively, D is TRBD1 (6 bases). The V gene lost 2 bases and the J gene lost 1 base, with 12 bases spanning the gap. Germline CDR1 reads SGDLS; CDR2 reads YYNGEE. The CDR3 totals 15 residues. The DNA of the CDR3 is TGTGCCAGCAGCGTTGAGGGACAAACGAACACTGAAGCTTTCTTT. Translated: CASSVEGQTNTEAFF. The entire variable domain, with the rest obtained from reference TRBV9 and TRBJ1-1, is as follows: DSGVTQTPKHLITATGQRVTLRCSPRSGDLSVYWYQQSLDQGLQFLIQYYNGEERAKGNILERFSAQQFPDLHSELNLSSLELGDSALYFCASSVEGQTNTEAFFGQGTRLTVV.

V and J are TRBV6-6 and TRBJ1-1, with TRBD1 matching over 9 bases. The germline V gene encodes CDR1 MNHNY and CDR2 SVGAGI (reference sequence). This CDR3 region has 16 residues. V dropped 5 bases and J dropped 4; count of bases not matched to a gene: 11. The CDR3 is CASSTGTGLKGTEAFF. For the CDR3, the DNA is TGTGCCAGCAGTACCGGGACAGGGCTTAAGGGCACTGAAGCTTTCTTT.

V is TRBV13 and J is TRBJ1-1; D not resolved. The ends were cut back, 8 bases at V and 0 bases at J, with 13 bases in the middle. This CDR3 comprises 14 residues. CDR1 and CDR2 (germline): PRHDT, FYEKMQ (reference sequence). The CDR3 is CASGSQSMNTEAFF. CDR3 sequence (DNA): TGTGCCAGCGGTTCTCAGTCAATGAACACTGAAGCTTTCTTT.

V and J are TRBV28 and TRBJ2-7; TRBD2 matches at 13 bases. After removal of 4 bases from V and 6 bases from J, the junction contained 6 bases not matched to a gene. The CDR3 runs to 15 residues. In germline, CDR1 is MDHEN, CDR2 SYDVKM. The CDR3 is CASSSRTSGSFEQYV. The CDR3 DNA sequence: TGTGCCAGCAGTTCCAGGACTAGCGGGAGTTTCGAGCAGTACGTC.

V gene TRBV9 combines with J gene TRBJ2-7; TRBD1 is a possible D gene (5 bases). The CDR3 contains 12 residues. The V and J ends lost 4 bases and 4 bases respectively, with 9 bases between them. Germline CDR1 and CDR2: SGDLS and YYNGEE. The CDR3 DNA sequence: TGTGCCAGCAGCCCAGGGAATTACGAGCAGTACTTC. Translation: CASSPGNYEQYF.